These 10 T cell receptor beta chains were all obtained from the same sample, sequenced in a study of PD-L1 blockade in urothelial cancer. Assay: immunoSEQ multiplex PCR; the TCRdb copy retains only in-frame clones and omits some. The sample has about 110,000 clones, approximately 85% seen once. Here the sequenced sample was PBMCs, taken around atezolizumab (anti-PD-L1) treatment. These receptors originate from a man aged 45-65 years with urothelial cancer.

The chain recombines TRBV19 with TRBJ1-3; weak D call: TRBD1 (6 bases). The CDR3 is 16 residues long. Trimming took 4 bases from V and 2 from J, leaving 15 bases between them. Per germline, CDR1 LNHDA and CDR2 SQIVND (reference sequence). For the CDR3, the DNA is TGTGCCAGTAGTACGACTGGGGCAGGGGCTGGAAACACCATATATTTT. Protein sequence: CASSTTGAGAGNTIYF.

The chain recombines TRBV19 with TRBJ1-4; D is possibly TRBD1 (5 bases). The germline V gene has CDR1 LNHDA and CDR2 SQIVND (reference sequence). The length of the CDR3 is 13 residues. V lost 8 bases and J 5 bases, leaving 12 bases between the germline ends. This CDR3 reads CASRAGPNEKLFF. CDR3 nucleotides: TGTGCCAGTCGGGCAGGGCCCAATGAAAAACTGTTTTTT.

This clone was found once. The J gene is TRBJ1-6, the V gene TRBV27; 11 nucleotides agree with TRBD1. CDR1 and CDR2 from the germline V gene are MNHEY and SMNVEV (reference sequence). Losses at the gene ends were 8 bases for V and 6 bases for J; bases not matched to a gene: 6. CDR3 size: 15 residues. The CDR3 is CASGTGGLINSPLHF. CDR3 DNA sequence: TGTGCCAGCGGGACAGGGGGACTCATTAATTCACCCCTCCACTTT.

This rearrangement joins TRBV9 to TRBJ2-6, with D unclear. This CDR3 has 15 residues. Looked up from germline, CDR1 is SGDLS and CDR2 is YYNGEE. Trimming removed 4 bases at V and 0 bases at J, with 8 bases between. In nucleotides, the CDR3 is TGTGCCAGCAGCCACAGTGACTCTGGGGCCAACGTCCTGACTTTC. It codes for CASSHSDSGANVLTF.

This CDR3 reads CASSVESTSSGNTIYF. CDR3 bases: TGTGCCAGCAGCGTAGAATCAACGAGCTCTGGAAACACCATATATTTT. V and J are TRBV9 and TRBJ1-3; D not resolved. This CDR3 has 16 residues. V gave up 0 bases and J gave up 0 bases, with 10 bases separating them. CDR1 and CDR2 (germline): SGDLS, YYNGEE.

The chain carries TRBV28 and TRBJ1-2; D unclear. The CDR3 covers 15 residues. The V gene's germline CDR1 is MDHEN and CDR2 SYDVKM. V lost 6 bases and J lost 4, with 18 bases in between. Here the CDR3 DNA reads TGTGCCAGCAGCACCCCCGTACGGGGAGTCTATGGCTACACCTTC. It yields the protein CASSTPVRGVYGYTF.

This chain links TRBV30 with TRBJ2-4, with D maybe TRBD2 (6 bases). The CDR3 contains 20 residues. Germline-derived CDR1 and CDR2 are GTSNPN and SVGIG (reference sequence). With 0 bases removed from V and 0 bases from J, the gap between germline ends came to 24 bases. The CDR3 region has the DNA TGTGCCTGGAGTGTACTTCGGAGCGGGCCGCTGCTTCTAGCCAAAAACATTCAGTACTTC. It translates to CAWSVLRSGPLLLAKNIQYF.

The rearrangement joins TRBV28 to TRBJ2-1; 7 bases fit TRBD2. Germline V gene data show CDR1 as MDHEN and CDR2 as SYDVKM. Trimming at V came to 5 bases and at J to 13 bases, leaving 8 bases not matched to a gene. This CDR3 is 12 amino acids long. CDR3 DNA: TGTGCCAGCAGTCTCCCCCGGACTAGTCAGTTCTTC. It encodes CASSLPRTSQFF.

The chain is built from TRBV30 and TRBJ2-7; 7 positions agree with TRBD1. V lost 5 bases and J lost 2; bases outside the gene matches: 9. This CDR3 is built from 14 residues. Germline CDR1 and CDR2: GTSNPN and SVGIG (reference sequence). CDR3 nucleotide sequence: TGTGCCTGGGCCCGGGACAGTAAGACCTACGAGCAGTACTTC. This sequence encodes CAWARDSKTYEQYF. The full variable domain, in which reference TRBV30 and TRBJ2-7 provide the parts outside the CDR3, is SQTIHQWPATLVQPVGSPLSLECTVEGTSNPNLYWYRQAAGRGLQLLFYSVGIGQISSEVPQNLSASRPQDRQFILSSKKLLLSDSGFYLCAWARDSKTYEQYFGPGTRLTVT.

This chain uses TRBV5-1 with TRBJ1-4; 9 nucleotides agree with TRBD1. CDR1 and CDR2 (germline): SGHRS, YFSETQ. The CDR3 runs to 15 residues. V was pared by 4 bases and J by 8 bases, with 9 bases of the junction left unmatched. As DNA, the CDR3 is TGCGCCAGCAGCCTCATACAGGGGGCTAGGGAAAAACTGTTTTTT. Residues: CASSLIQGAREKLFF. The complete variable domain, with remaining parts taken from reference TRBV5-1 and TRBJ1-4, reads KAGVTQTPRYLIKTRGQQVTLSCSPISGHRSVSWYQQTPGQGLQFLFEYFSETQRNKGNFPGRFSGRQFSNSRSEMNVSTLELGDSALYLCASSLIQGAREKLFFGSGTQLSVL.